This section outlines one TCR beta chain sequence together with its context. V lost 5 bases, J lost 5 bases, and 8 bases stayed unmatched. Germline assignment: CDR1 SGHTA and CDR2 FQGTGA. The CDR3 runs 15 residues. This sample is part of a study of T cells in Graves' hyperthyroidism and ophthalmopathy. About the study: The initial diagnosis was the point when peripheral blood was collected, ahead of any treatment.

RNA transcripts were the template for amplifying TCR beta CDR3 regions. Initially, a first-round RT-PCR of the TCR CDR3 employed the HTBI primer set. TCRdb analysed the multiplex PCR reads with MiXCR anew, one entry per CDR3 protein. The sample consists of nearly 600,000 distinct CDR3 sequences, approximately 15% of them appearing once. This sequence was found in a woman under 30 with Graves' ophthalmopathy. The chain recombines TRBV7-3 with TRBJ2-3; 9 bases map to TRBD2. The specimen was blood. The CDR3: CASSPLLAGRDTQYF. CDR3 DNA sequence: TGTGCCAGCAGCCCACTGCTAGCGGGGAGAGATACGCAGTATTTT.